The entry below describes one T cell receptor (beta chain). No antigen is known for it. Base qualities are not at hand, and no much larger clone is one base apart. The source of the sample is a study of patients and donors after allogeneic stem cell transplantation (dated by TCRdb to 2020 to 2021). The CDR3 numbers 16 residues from cysteine through phenylalanine. Just the 48-base CDR3 DNA is kept, in frame starting at base 1. V trim: 1 base; J trim: 3 bases; unmatched bases: 6. CDR1 is given as SGHRS and CDR2 as YFSETQ, both from the germline V gene. The method was RT-PCR. The instrument was a NextSeq 550. TCRdb itself trimmed the public reads at Q25 with fastp, ran MiXCR and retained productive beta chains. Each record represents a unique CDR3 protein, reported with the most common genes and DNA among its rows. Here the sample has about 74,000 distinct CDR3 sequences; roughly 29% occur a single time. Of the sample, more than 25% is held by the ten largest clones.

Sequenced sample: blood, either unsorted or a sorted T cell fraction (not recorded which). The chain was built from TRBV5-1 and TRBJ2-2; the central 7 bases match TRBD2. This receptor was obtained from a human donor who was either an allogeneic HSCT recipient or a stem cell or donor lymphocyte infusion donor (not recorded which). It is not recorded whose cells these are; they may come from a transplant donor. The CDR3 in this case is CASSLSLAAHTGELFF. The bases are TGCGCCAGCAGCTTGTCGCTAGCGGCCCACACCGGGGAGCTGTTTTTT.